The 16 T cell receptor beta chains reported below all come from one sample, sequenced in a study of graft-versus-host responses after intestinal transplantation. No antigen has been identified for these receptors. Generated by immunoSEQ multiplex PCR, the TCRdb table keeps only in-frame clones and is missing some. The repertoire consists of more than 95,000 clones, with roughly nine tenths occurring once and the leading ten covering 0.7% to 0.9%. Source: unstimulated CD4+ T cells sorted from spleen or lymph node cells, taken before intestinal transplant. The receptors stem from a human donor who received an intestinal transplant.

This clone was recorded only once. The rearrangement joins TRBV7-3 to TRBJ2-7; 10 nucleotides match TRBD1. V gave up 5 bases and J gave up 3 bases; unmatched junction bases: 7. The CDR3 has 15 residues. Germline CDR1 and CDR2: SGHTA and FQGTGA. The CDR3 sequence: CASSPGGTGVYEQYF. CDR3 nucleotides: TGTGCCAGCAGCCCAGGCGGGACAGGGGTCTACGAGCAGTACTTC. Complete variable domain (other parts from reference TRBV7-3 and TRBJ2-7): GAGVSQTPSNKVTEKGKYVELRCDPISGHTALYWYRQSLGQGPEFLIYFQGTGAADDSGLPNDRFFAVRPEGSVSTLKIQRTERGDSAVYLCASSPGGTGVYEQYFGPGTRLTVT.

The chain employs TRBV28 and TRBJ2-1; either TRBD1 or TRBD2 may supply D (5 bases each). Trimming shortened V by 1 base and J by 10 bases, and 23 bases separated the two germline ends. The CDR3 sequence is 17 residues long. Germline-derived CDR1 and CDR2 are MDHEN and SYDVKM. This chain's CDR3 is CASSLSGAPTRMGEQFF. CDR3 nucleotide sequence: TGTGCCAGCAGTTTATCCGGGGCCCCCACCAGAATGGGCGAGCAGTTCTTC.

The CDR3 sequence: CASSSQGGPYEQYF. The CDR3 DNA reads TGTGCCAGCAGTTCCCAGGGGGGCCCCTACGAGCAGTACTTC. The gene calls are TRBV27 and TRBJ2-7, with D possibly matching TRBD1 (7 bases). The CDR3 is 14 residues long. V shed 4 bases and J shed 2 bases, with 12 bases lying between them. Germline-derived CDR1 and CDR2 are MNHEY and SMNVEV (reference sequence).

This clone was seen only once. The chain is built from TRBV12-5 and TRBJ2-7, with 7 bases that match TRBD1. This CDR3 is 12 amino acids long. J lost 7 bases, V lost 6 bases, and 6 bases had no gene match. Germline V CDR1 and CDR2: LGHNT, FRNRAP. The CDR3 loop reads CASGMTGLEQYF. The CDR3 nucleotides are TGTGCTAGTGGGATGACAGGGTTAGAGCAGTACTTC.

This chain links TRBV19 with TRBJ1-1; D gene unclear. The V end lost 8 bases, the J end lost 5 bases, and 12 bases lay between the germline ends. The V gene's germline CDR1 is LNHDA and CDR2 SQIVND (reference sequence). The CDR3 sequence is 12 residues long. The CDR3 loop reads CASLERGTEAFF. The CDR3 nucleotides read TGTGCCAGTCTAGAAAGAGGGACTGAAGCTTTCTTT.

The rearrangement links TRBV11-3 to TRBJ2-5; D uncertain. Trimming stripped 1 base from V and 4 bases from J, with 7 bases between. Germline loops: CDR1 SGHNT, CDR2 YENEEA. The CDR3 length is 13 residues. CDR3 coding DNA: TGTGCCAGCAGCTTAGGATTTAGAGAGACCCAGTACTTC. It specifies CASSLGFRETQYF.

The sample holds one count of this clone. The genes are TRBV7-9 and TRBJ2-1; 7 bases are shared with TRBD2. Germline V gives CDR1 SEHNR, CDR2 FQNEAQ (reference sequence). The CDR3 totals 16 residues. V shed 5 bases and J 2 bases; nucleotides not matched to a gene: 9. CDR3 nucleotides: TGTGCCAGCAGCATACTACTAGCGCCAGCCTACAATGAGCAGTTCTTC. Its translation: CASSILLAPAYNEQFF.

This clone is a singleton in its sample. The V gene is TRBV2, the J gene TRBJ2-7; 7 nucleotides agree with TRBD1. The CDR3 sequence is 14 residues long. V lost 7 bases to trimming and J lost 1 base; unmatched junction nucleotides: 7. Germline V gene lookup returns CDR1 SNHLY and CDR2 FYNNEI. The CDR3 sequence is CASNDRAYSYEQYF. DNA of the CDR3: TGTGCCAGCAACGACAGGGCCTATTCCTACGAGCAGTACTTC.

Remarks on this clone: Within the sample, other DNA sequences also encode this same CDR3. The CDR3 loop is CASSSTVYEQYF. CDR3 DNA sequence: TGCGCCAGCAGCTCGACAGTTTACGAGCAGTACTTC. The V call is TRBV5-1, the J call TRBJ2-7; D perhaps matches TRBD1 (5 bases). This CDR3 spans 12 amino acids. CDR1 and CDR2 (germline): SGHRS, YFSETQ. The V and J ends lost 3 bases and 4 bases respectively, with 8 bases between them.

The V and J genes are TRBV19 and TRBJ2-5; D is ambiguous. This CDR3 has 13 residues. V was trimmed by 3 bases and J by 3 bases, leaving 8 bases between them. CDR1 and CDR2 from the germline V gene are LNHDA and SQIVND (reference sequence). CDR3: CASSMDAEETQYF. In nucleotides, the CDR3 is TGTGCCAGTAGTATGGATGCAGAAGAGACCCAGTACTTC.

The chain joins TRBV18 to TRBJ2-7; 7 bases match TRBD2. The CDR3 consists of 17 residues. The J segment lost 7 bases and the V segment lost 1 base, leaving 16 bases of the junction unmatched. Germline V gene lookup returns CDR1 KGHSH and CDR2 LQKENI. In nucleotides, the CDR3 is TGTGCCAGCTCACCACTGGGCCCGACTAGCCCGCCGATGGAGCAGTACTTC. It specifies CASSPLGPTSPPMEQYF.

The gene calls are TRBV4-1 and TRBJ2-1; 7 bases agree with TRBD2. The CDR3 has 18 amino acids. J lost 2 bases, V lost 0 bases, and 10 bases had no gene match. Germline lookup yields CDR1 MGHRA and CDR2 YSYEKL. The DNA of the CDR3 is TGCGCCAGCAGCCAAGAAGGTGGGTCGCTAGCGGCCTACAATGAGCAGTTCTTC. Translated: CASSQEGGSLAAYNEQFF.

The chain employs TRBV11-2 and TRBJ2-4, with 14 positions matching TRBD2. Germline CDR1 is SGHAT and CDR2 is FQNNGV. V lost 4 bases to trimming and J lost 15 bases; unmatched junction nucleotides: 8. CDR3 length: 14 amino acids. CDR3 sequence (DNA): TGTGCCAGCAGCTCTGCCGGGACTAGCGGGAGAACGTACTTC. Its translation is CASSSAGTSGRTYF.

The chain is built from TRBV6-5 and TRBJ2-3, with a tentative D call TRBD2 (5 bases). CDR1 is MNHEY, CDR2 SVGAGI, per germline. The germline V and J ends were trimmed by 5 bases and 5 bases, with 11 bases remaining between them. This CDR3 is 13 amino acids long. The CDR3 reads CASSRGAGDTQYF. The DNA of the CDR3 is TGTGCCAGCAGTCGAGGCGCGGGAGATACGCAGTATTTT.

This chain joins TRBV5-4 and TRBJ1-3; no clear D. The CDR3 runs to 15 residues. Per the germline V gene, CDR1 is SGHNT and CDR2 is YYREEE (reference sequence). The V end lost 4 bases, the J end lost 0 bases, and 11 bases lay between the germline ends. The CDR3 sequence: CASSLGGSSGNTIYF. CDR3 sequence (DNA): TGTGCCAGCAGCCTCGGAGGGAGCTCTGGAAACACCATATATTTT.

This chain links TRBV5-1 with TRBJ2-7; D is possibly TRBD2 (6 bases). The CDR3 is 15 amino acids. Per germline, CDR1 SGHRS and CDR2 YFSETQ. V was cut by 4 bases and J by 2 bases, with 16 bases left in between. Here the CDR3 DNA reads TGCGCCAGCAGCCCTATGGCTAGCGTAGCCTACGAGCAGTACTTC. This sequence encodes CASSPMASVAYEQYF.